This T cell receptor (beta chain) was recorded in a study of response to subunit inactivated influenza vaccine. Study-wide results and limits: Authors suggested few new T cells are recruited by each seasonal influenza vaccination.

Germline V gene data show CDR1 as DFQATT and CDR2 as SNEGSKA (reference sequence). This CDR3 contains 14 residues. After removal of 2 bases from V and 4 bases from J, the junction contained 7 bases not matched to a gene. The sample holds one count of this clonotype. Its antigen is as yet unknown. TCRdb analysed the RT-PCR reads with MiXCR anew, one entry per CDR3 protein. In the table there are about 580,000 distinct CDR3 sequences, around 15% of which are singletons. The rearrangement links TRBV20-1 to TRBJ2-5, with 7 bases aligning to TRBD1. The TCR originated in a man in his forties or fifties who received an inactivated influenza vaccine. The source material was PBMCs from blood, sampled 11 to 12 days after vaccination. CDR3 bases: TGCAGTGCTAGAAAAGTGGGACAGTTAGAGACCCAGTACTTC. It codes for CSARKVGQLETQYF.